Listed below are T cell receptor beta chains from one sample, sequenced in a study of T cells in Graves' hyperthyroidism and ophthalmopathy. TCRdb reprocessed the multiplex PCR reads with MiXCR, giving one entry per CDR3 protein. The table shows nearly 600,000 distinct CDR3 sequences, with approximately 15% occurring only once. Material: blood. The source of these receptors is a woman younger than 30 with Graves' ophthalmopathy. Each CDR3 is given with its conserved first and last residue. D genes are given only for firm matches. Expanded clones get a size class; other rows say once, few or many, or leave the size out.

j_call,clone_size,cdr3_length,d_call,v_call,cdr3_aa,cdr3_nt
TRBJ2-3,few,20,TRBD2,TRBV4-3,CASSPAGASGRKASTDTQYF,TGCGCCAGCAGCCCGGCCGGGGCTAGCGGGAGGAAGGCTAGCACAGATACGCAGTATTTT
TRBJ1-1,many,14,TRBD1,TRBV30,CAWSAHRGTTEAFF,TGTGCCTGGAGTGCGCACAGGGGGACCACTGAAGCTTTCTTT
TRBJ2-5,-,14,-,TRBV9,CASSGLRGEETQYF,TGTGCCAGCAGCGGCCTTAGAGGAGAAGAGACCCAGTACTTC
TRBJ1-1,many,14,-,TRBV30,CAWEAGALNTEAFF,TGTGCCTGGGAGGCAGGGGCGTTAAACACTGAAGCTTTCTTT
TRBJ2-7,-,17,-,TRBV4-3,CASSQDRGVILSYEQYF,TGCGCCAGCAGCCAAGATCGTGGCGTGATACTCTCCTACGAGCAGTACTTC
TRBJ1-5,many,16,-,TRBV6-2/TRBV6-3,CASSYKWGERNQPQHF,TGTGCCAGCAGTTACAAATGGGGAGAGCGGAATCAGCCCCAGCATTTT
TRBJ1-6,many,15,TRBD1,TRBV7-2,CASSLLGQGNSPLHF,TGTGCCAGCAGCTTATTGGGACAGGGGAATTCACCCCTCCACTTT
TRBJ2-1,-,18,TRBD2,TRBV7-6,CASSSRGLGGSSYNEQFF,TGTGCCAGCAGCTCCCGTGGGCTTGGCGGGAGCTCCTACAATGAGCAGTTCTTC
TRBJ1-6,-,15,-,TRBV27,CASSSGRLYNSPLHF,TGTGCCAGCAGTTCGGGACGGCTTTATAATTCACCCCTCCACTTT
TRBJ2-7,-,13,-,TRBV4-1,CASSQVQDSSRYF,TGCGCCAGCAGCCAAGTCCAGGACTCGTCGCGGTACTTC
TRBJ2-5,few,18,TRBD2,TRBV19,CASSSGLAGGAGEETQYF,TGTGCCAGTAGTTCGGGACTAGCGGGAGGTGCAGGGGAAGAGACCCAGTACTTC
TRBJ1-1,many,13,TRBD1,TRBV11-1,CASGTGPNTEAFF,TGTGCCAGCGGGACAGGGCCGAACACTGAAGCTTTCTTT
TRBJ2-5,many,14,TRBD2,TRBV10-3,CAIRGTSGSETQYF,TGTGCCATCCGAGGGACTAGCGGATCAGAGACCCAGTACTTC
TRBJ1-6,many,15,-,TRBV5-1,CASSSGQNYNSPLHF,TGCGCCAGCAGCTCCGGACAAAACTATAATTCACCCCTCCACTTT
TRBJ2-7,-,17,TRBD2,TRBV5-5,CASSPIPGLAESYEQYF,TGTGCCAGCAGCCCCATCCCCGGACTAGCGGAGTCCTACGAGCAGTACTTC
TRBJ2-3,-,14,-,TRBV7-9,CASSPGSDTDTQYF,TGTGCCAGCAGTCCAGGGAGTGACACAGATACGCAGTATTTT
TRBJ2-1,many,16,TRBD2,TRBV7-9,CASSFSGRRYRNEQFF,TGTGCCAGCAGCTTTAGCGGGAGGAGGTACAGGAATGAGCAGTTCTTC
TRBJ2-5,-,14,-,TRBV7-8,CASSHWGAGETQYF,TGTGCCAGCAGCCACTGGGGGGCGGGGGAGACCCAGTACTTC